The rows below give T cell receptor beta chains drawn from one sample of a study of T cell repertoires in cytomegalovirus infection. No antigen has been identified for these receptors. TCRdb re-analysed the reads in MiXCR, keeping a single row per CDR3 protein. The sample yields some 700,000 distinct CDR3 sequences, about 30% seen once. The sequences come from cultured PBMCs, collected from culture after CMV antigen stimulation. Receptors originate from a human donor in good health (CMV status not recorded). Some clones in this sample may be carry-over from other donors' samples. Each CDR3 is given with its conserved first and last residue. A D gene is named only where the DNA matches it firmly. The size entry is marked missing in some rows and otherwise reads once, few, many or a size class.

DNA: TGTGCCAGCAGATTTCCCCGCACAGGGGAGGACGAGCAGTACTTC
CDR3: CASRFPRTGEDEQYF
V: TRBV2
J: TRBJ2-7
D: -
size: -

DNA: TGTGCCAGCAGCGCACACAGAGCCCGAGGCAATCAGCCCCAGCATTTT
CDR3: CASSAHRARGNQPQHF
V: TRBV7-8
J: TRBJ1-5
D: -
size: -

DNA: TGTGCCAGCAGCCCCCTTCCGAGCGAGCAGTACTTC
CDR3: CASSPLPSEQYF
V: TRBV7-9
J: TRBJ2-7
D: -
size: few

DNA: TGTGCCATCAGAGCGCCGGCCTACGAGCAGTACTTC
CDR3: CAIRAPAYEQYF
V: TRBV10-3
J: TRBJ2-7
D: -
size: few

DNA: TGTGCCAGCAGTACTGCGGAGACCCAGTACTTC
CDR3: CASSTAETQYF
V: TRBV11-2
J: TRBJ2-5
D: -
size: -

DNA: TGTGCCAGCAGCTTAGACGAGTTTGGGGGGGCGGGGGATACGCAGTATTTT
CDR3: CASSLDEFGGAGDTQYF
V: TRBV7-2
J: TRBJ2-3
D: -
size: many

DNA: TGCGCCAGCAGACTTCAGGACAAGGCCTACGAGCAGTACTTC
CDR3: CASRLQDKAYEQYF
V: TRBV10-2
J: TRBJ2-7
D: -
size: -

DNA: TGCAGTGCTAGATCCCCCGGGACTAGAAAAGAGACCCAGTACTTC
CDR3: CSARSPGTRKETQYF
V: TRBV20-1
J: TRBJ2-5
D: TRBD2
size: -

DNA: TGTGCCAGCAGAACCACGAACACTGAAGCTTTCTTT
CDR3: CASRTTNTEAFF
V: TRBV6-2/TRBV6-3
J: TRBJ1-1
D: -
size: -

DNA: TGTGCCAGTAGGTACAGGGATTTGAACACTGAAGCTTTCTTT
CDR3: CASRYRDLNTEAFF
V: TRBV12-3/TRBV12-4
J: TRBJ1-1
D: -
size: -

DNA: TGTGCCAGCAGCGTAGAAGGGACACTTGGAAACACCATATATTTT
CDR3: CASSVEGTLGNTIYF
V: TRBV9
J: TRBJ1-3
D: -
size: -

DNA: TGTGCCAGCAGCTTAGTGGGAGGCGGTTTCTCCTACGAGCAGTACTTC
CDR3: CASSLVGGGFSYEQYF
V: TRBV7-2
J: TRBJ2-7
D: -
size: -